This T cell receptor (beta chain) was captured in a study of cytomegalovirus exposure and HLA in healthy donors. General study results and limits: The presence/absence work took it that sequencing depth was about the same across donors. An apparent linkage of common viral pathogens to several of the most significant clusters emerged in a later analysis.

The PCR used 60 Vbeta and 13 Jbeta primers. Authors' processing steps: Roughly 80 million unique TCR beta chains, some 11 million shared, were counted in a later analysis. Assay: immunoSEQ multiplex PCR; the TCRdb copy retains only in-frame clones and omits some. The V and J calls and clone size come from that table; D and trimming were worked out from the DNA. The repertoire has under 200,000 clones, 80% to 90% of them found once; the top ten carry about 9.3%. Trimming took off 1 base at V and 3 bases at J, with 18 bases between the two ends. CDR1 and CDR2 (germline): SEHNR, FQNEAQ (reference sequence). The CDR3 loop spans 17 amino acids. Notes on this clone: No antigen is known for it.

Material: PBMCs. This receptor was obtained from a man aged 18-30 years in good health and CMV-seropositive. V is TRBV7-9 and J is TRBJ2-5; D is perhaps TRBD1 (6 bases). CDR3 sequence: CASSLVGQWIGKETQYF. CDR3 nucleotides: TGTGCCAGCAGCTTAGTAGGACAGTGGATCGGAAAAGAGACCCAGTACTTC.